The 10 T cell receptor beta chains reported below all come from one sample, sequenced in a study of cytomegalovirus exposure and HLA in healthy donors (dated 2017 in TCRdb). Library construction relied on the immunoSEQ multiplex PCR assay. The multiplex PCR relied on a mix of 60 forward primers for TCR Vbeta segments and 13 reverse primers for TCR Jbeta segments. Here the immuneACCESS table is served through TCRdb, limited to in-frame sequences with V and J called. Missing clones are a known gap in these copies; in checked studies unresolved V genes cover under half, and the rest lacks a known reason. The sample table lists about 180,000 clones, less than 80% of them with a count of one. Jointly, the top ten make up under 0.9% of the sample. The sequencing input was PBMCs. Every receptor here comes from a woman aged 40 to 49 in good health and CMV-seronegative.

Worth noting for this clone: Other DNA sequences in this specimen translate into the identical CDR3. Here the CDR3 DNA reads TGTGCCAGCAGCTTGGGACAGGTCAATCAGCCCCAGCATTTT. Translating it yields CASSLGQVNQPQHF. The V gene is TRBV7-2, the J gene TRBJ1-5; 8 bases are shared with TRBD1. The CDR3 loop spans 14 amino acids. Unmatched junction bases numbered 1, after V lost 3 bases and J lost 3 bases. The germline CDR1 and CDR2 sequences are SGHTA and FQGNSA.

The V call is TRBV7-3, the J call TRBJ2-1; 14 bases map to TRBD2. Germline assignment: CDR1 SGHTA and CDR2 FQGTGA. This CDR3 has 18 amino acids. V lost 4 bases to trimming and J lost 7 bases; unmatched junction nucleotides: 12. CDR3 in amino acids: CASSSVAPGTSGRNEQFF. DNA of the CDR3: TGTGCCAGCAGCTCCGTCGCTCCCGGGACTAGCGGGAGAAATGAGCAGTTCTTC.

The rearrangement links TRBV5-8 to TRBJ2-1; D is perhaps TRBD2 (5 bases). From germline, CDR1 is SGHTS and CDR2 YDEGEE. Trimming left V 5 bases short and J 3 bases short, with 12 bases between. This CDR3 has 14 amino acids. The CDR3 loop is CASRASRVYNEQFF. DNA of the CDR3: TGTGCCAGCAGGGCTAGCCGGGTCTACAATGAGCAGTTCTTC.

V gene TRBV6-5 combines with J gene TRBJ2-1; the D is unclear. The CDR3 length is 15 residues. In germline, CDR1 is MNHEY, CDR2 SVGAGI. V was pared by 0 bases and J by 3 bases, with 9 bases between. Written as DNA, the CDR3 is TGTGCCAGCAGTTACTCTAACCCCGGCTACAATGAGCAGTTCTTC. Its translation is CASSYSNPGYNEQFF.

V is TRBV29-1 and J is TRBJ1-1; 10 bases map to TRBD1. The CDR3 consists of 12 residues. CDR1 and CDR2 (germline): SQVTM, ANQGSEA. Trimming at V came to 7 bases and at J to 5 bases, leaving 4 bases not matched to a gene. The CDR3 sequence is CSADRGRTEAFF. CDR3 bases: TGCAGCGCCGACAGGGGGCGAACTGAAGCTTTCTTT.

This rearrangement joins TRBV11-3 to TRBJ2-1; a weak D match, TRBD2 (6 bases). V was trimmed by 5 bases and J by 7 bases, leaving 18 bases between them. This CDR3 spans 15 amino acids. The germline gives CDR1 SGHNT, CDR2 YENEEA. CDR3 DNA: TGTGCCAGCAGCCCCGGGACTCGGGACTTGAATGAGCAGTTCTTC. Protein product: CASSPGTRDLNEQFF.

V is TRBV29-1 and J is TRBJ1-2; no firm D call. V was shortened by 7 bases and J by 0 bases, with 30 bases between the two germline ends. Germline assignment: CDR1 SQVTM and CDR2 ANQGSEA. The CDR3 contains 19 residues. The CDR3 bases are TGCAGCGACCGCACTCATTTGGACTCCACTCGGAGGGCTAACTATGGCTACACCTTC. Protein product: CSDRTHLDSTRRANYGYTF.

The rearrangement links TRBV6-1 to TRBJ2-1; 7 nucleotides align to TRBD2. The CDR3 length is 14 residues. Germline lookup yields CDR1 MNHNS and CDR2 SASEGT. Unmatched junction bases numbered 10, after V lost 7 bases and J lost 7 bases. The CDR3 bases are TGTGCCAGCAACGGGGAGGGGAGAGGAAATGAGCAGTTCTTC. It specifies CASNGEGRGNEQFF.

This clone appeared once. The chain carries TRBV4-1 and TRBJ2-5; 9 nucleotides match TRBD2. This CDR3 spans 16 amino acids. With 0 bases clipped from V and 5 bases from J, the junction kept 7 bases outside the gene matches. Per the germline V gene, CDR1 is MGHRA and CDR2 is YSYEKL. As DNA, the CDR3 is TGCGCCAGCAGCCAAGAGGCGGGGGGGCCAAGGGAGACCCAGTACTTC. This encodes CASSQEAGGPRETQYF.

The chain has TRBV4-1 and TRBJ2-1, with D perhaps TRBD1 (5 bases). V was cut by 0 bases and J by 6 bases, with 12 bases left in between. Germline V lookup: CDR1 MGHRA, CDR2 YSYEKL. The CDR3 totals 15 residues. The CDR3 loop reads CASSQDQGGVNEQFF. The CDR3 DNA reads as TGCGCCAGCAGCCAAGATCAGGGTGGGGTCAATGAGCAGTTCTTC.